This T cell receptor beta chain is drawn from a study of PD-L1 blockade in urothelial cancer. Study information: Atezolizumab therapy began for patients at some point between 2013 and 2014, dosed at 1,200 mg intravenously every 3 weeks. Most patients, about 85% of the roughly 30, were males with bladder-origin cancer.

Time point denoted: pretreatment peripheral blood. Looked up from germline, CDR1 is LNHNV and CDR2 is YYDKDF (reference sequence). The CDR3 contains 15 residues. Between the trimmed V and J ends, which lost 0 bases and 7 bases, there was a span of 15 bases. Every PCR got spiked synthetic TCR analog templates. Profiling relied on immunoSEQ multiplex PCR, and the TCRdb table lists in-frame clones only, not all of them. Of 130,000 or so clones listed, approximately 88% were seen once; the top ten hold under 3.5%. The source was PBMCs, collected around atezolizumab (anti-PD-L1) treatment. This chain links TRBV15 with TRBJ1-2, with no clear D. The origin of this receptor is a man in his forties or fifties with urothelial cancer. The CDR3 DNA reads as TGTGCCACCAGCAGAGAGACACGGAGGGTTTTTGGCTACACCTTC. This encodes CATSRETRRVFGYTF.